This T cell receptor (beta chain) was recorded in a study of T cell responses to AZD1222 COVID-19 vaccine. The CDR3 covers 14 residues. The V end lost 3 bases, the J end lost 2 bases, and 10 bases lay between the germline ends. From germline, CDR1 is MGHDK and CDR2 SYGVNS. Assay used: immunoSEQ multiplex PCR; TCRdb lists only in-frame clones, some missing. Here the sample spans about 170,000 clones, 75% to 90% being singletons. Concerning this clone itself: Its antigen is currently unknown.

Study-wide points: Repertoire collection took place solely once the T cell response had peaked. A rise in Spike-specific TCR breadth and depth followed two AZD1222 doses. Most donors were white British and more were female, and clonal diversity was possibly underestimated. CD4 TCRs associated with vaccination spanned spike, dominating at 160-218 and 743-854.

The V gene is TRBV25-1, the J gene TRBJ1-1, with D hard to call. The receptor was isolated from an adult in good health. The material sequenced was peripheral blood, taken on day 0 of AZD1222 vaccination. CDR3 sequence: CASSDFMDNTEAFF. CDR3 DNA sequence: TGTGCCAGCAGTGATTTTATGGATAACACTGAAGCTTTCTTT.